This T cell receptor (beta chain) derives from a study of shared clonotypes between healthy human individuals. Findings and limits, study-wide: Several donors held 5% to 5.5% of naive CD4 clonotypes in common. Relative to memory subsets, naive subsets generally showed larger estimated richness.

Comment on this clone: Its antigen is not known.

Genomic DNA of each subset was evenly split across several immunoSEQ plates. Method: immunoSEQ multiplex PCR; TCRdb's copy keeps in-frame clones and lacks some. The sample has about 590,000 clones; around 95% are singletons. Germline-derived CDR1 and CDR2 are LNHDA and SQIVND (reference sequence). Trimming removed 5 bases from V and 4 bases from J; junction bases left unmatched: 8. The CDR3 extends over 14 amino acids. Only CD45RO-negative cells positively selected for CCR7 counted as naive CD8 cells, so terminally differentiated effector memory CD45RA+ cells were excluded. The donor cohort consisted entirely of Caucasian adults residing in Nashville, Tennessee.

Sequencing used naive CD8+ T cells sorted from blood. This sequence joins TRBV19 and TRBJ2-7; TRBD2 matches 7 bases. The sequence was obtained from a young woman in good health. CDR3 DNA sequence: TGTGCCAGTAGTTTCGGACGGGAGGCGTACGAGCAGTACTTC. Translated, it gives CASSFGREAYEQYF.